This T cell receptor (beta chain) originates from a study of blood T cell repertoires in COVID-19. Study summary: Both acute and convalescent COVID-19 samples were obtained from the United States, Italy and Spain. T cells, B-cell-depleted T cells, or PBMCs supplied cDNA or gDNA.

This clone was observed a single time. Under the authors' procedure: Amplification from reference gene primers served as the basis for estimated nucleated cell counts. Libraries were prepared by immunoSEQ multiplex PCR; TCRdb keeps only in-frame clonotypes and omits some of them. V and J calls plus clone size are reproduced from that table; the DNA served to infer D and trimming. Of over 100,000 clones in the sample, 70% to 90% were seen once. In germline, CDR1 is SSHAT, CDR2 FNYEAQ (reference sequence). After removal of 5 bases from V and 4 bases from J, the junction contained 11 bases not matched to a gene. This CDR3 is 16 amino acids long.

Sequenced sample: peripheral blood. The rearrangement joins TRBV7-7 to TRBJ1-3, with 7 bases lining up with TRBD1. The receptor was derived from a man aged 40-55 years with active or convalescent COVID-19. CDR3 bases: TGTGCCAGCAGCGCCTACTTGCAGGGGGACGGAAACACCATATATTTT. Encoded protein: CASSAYLQGDGNTIYF.